The 29 T cell receptor beta chains reported below all come from one sample, sequenced in a study of PD-L1 blockade in urothelial cancer. Sequenced by immunoSEQ multiplex PCR; TCRdb stores in-frame clones only, minus some. Among about 88,000 clones listed, approximately 91% were seen once. The source material was PBMCs, sampled around atezolizumab (anti-PD-L1) treatment. The receptor source for this set is a man between 60 and 70 years old with urothelial cancer.

The rearrangement links TRBV5-4 to TRBJ1-2, with a tentative D call TRBD1 (5 bases). This CDR3 contains 13 residues. Germline CDR1 SGHNT, CDR2 YYREEE (reference sequence). Trimming took 3 bases from V and 3 from J, leaving 9 bases between them. The CDR3 coding sequence is TGTGCCAGCAGCTCGGACACCCACTATGGCTACACCTTC. It translates to CASSSDTHYGYTF.

V gene TRBV7-2 combines with J gene TRBJ2-7; D is possibly TRBD2 (6 bases). The CDR3 sequence is 15 residues long. CDR1 and CDR2 (germline): SGHTA, FQGNSA. With 3 bases removed from V and 2 bases from J, the gap between germline ends came to 14 bases. The CDR3 spells CASSLGRTAAYEQYF. The CDR3 DNA is TGTGCCAGCAGCTTGGGGAGGACGGCGGCCTACGAGCAGTACTTC. The full variable domain, rest sourced from reference TRBV7-2 and TRBJ2-7, is GAGVSQSPSNKVTEKGKDVELRCDPISGHTALYWYRQSLGQGLEFLIYFQGNSAPDKSGLPSDRFSAERTGGSVSTLTIQRTQQEDSAVYLCASSLGRTAAYEQYFGPGTRLTVT.

The chain carries TRBV2 and TRBJ2-7; D perhaps matches TRBD2 (6 bases). Germline-derived CDR1 and CDR2 are SNHLY and FYNNEI. The length of the CDR3 is 12 residues. Deletions cut 4 bases from V and 2 bases from J, with 6 bases between. The CDR3 sequence: CASSGGTYEQYF. The CDR3 DNA is TGTGCCAGCAGTGGCGGGACCTACGAGCAGTACTTC.

J is TRBJ2-3 and V is TRBV4-2; a possible D gene is TRBD1 (5 bases). V shed 3 bases and J shed 4 bases, with 11 bases lying between them. This CDR3 is built from 14 residues. Germline V gene sequence: CDR1 LGHNA, CDR2 YNFKEQ. The CDR3 DNA sequence: TGTGCCAGCAGCCAGACAGACGGCCCAGATACGCAGTATTTT. As protein: CASSQTDGPDTQYF.

The gene calls are TRBV11-2 and TRBJ2-7, with 9 positions matching TRBD2. The germline gives CDR1 SGHAT, CDR2 FQNNGV. The CDR3 is 17 residues long. The ends lost 5 bases at V and 2 bases at J; junction bases unmatched: 13. The CDR3 DNA follows: TGTGCCAGCAGCGTTCCGGGACTAGCCTTAAAAGCCTACGAGCAGTACTTC. This codes for CASSVPGLALKAYEQYF.

This clone was seen a handful of times. The chain uses TRBV28 and TRBJ2-1; 8 bases fit TRBD1. V trimming: 3 bases; J trimming: 9 bases; junction bases outside the gene matches: 10. CDR1 and CDR2 from the germline V gene are MDHEN and SYDVKM. The CDR3 runs 15 residues. The CDR3 region has the DNA TGTGCCAGCAGTTTCTCTTGGCAGGGGGCATTTGAGCAGTTCTTC. Translation gives CASSFSWQGAFEQFF.

The chain links TRBV7-8 to TRBJ1-5; 9 bases are a match to TRBD1. Germline-derived CDR1 and CDR2 are SGHVS and FQNEAQ. Germline trimming cut 4 bases from V and 7 bases from J; bases unmatched to any gene: 14. The CDR3 extends over 17 amino acids. Here the CDR3 DNA reads TGTGCCAGCAGCTCCACCGGGACAGGGCCCAGCGGGCAGCCCCAGCATTTT. It yields the protein CASSSTGTGPSGQPQHF. Full variable domain (missing parts from reference TRBV7-8 and TRBJ1-5): GAGVSQSPRYKVAKRGQDVALRCDPISGHVSLFWYQQALGQGPEFLTYFQNEAQLDKSGLPSDRFFAERPEGSVSTLKIQRTQQEDSAVYLCASSSTGTGPSGQPQHFGDGTRLSIL.

The CDR3 spells CASSQEGRQGYNEQFF. The CDR3 DNA sequence: TGTGCCAGCAGCCAAGAGGGCCGACAGGGTTACAATGAGCAGTTCTTC. The genes are TRBV14 and TRBJ2-1, with 7 positions matching TRBD1. There are 16 residues in the CDR3. Germline V gene sequence: CDR1 SGHDN, CDR2 FVKESK. After removal of 0 bases from V and 4 bases from J, the junction contained 6 bases not matched to a gene.

This clone has just one count. The gene calls are TRBV27 and TRBJ1-5; D perhaps matches TRBD1 (5 bases). Germline values: CDR1 MNHEY, CDR2 SMNVEV (reference sequence). V lost 5 bases and J lost 5, with 10 bases in between. This CDR3 spans 13 amino acids. The chain's CDR3 is CASSPSRDQPQHF. CDR3 bases: TGTGCCAGCAGTCCATCCAGGGATCAGCCCCAGCATTTT.

This clone was seen a single time. J is TRBJ1-5 and V is TRBV6-1; 7 bases are a match to TRBD1. Looked up from germline, CDR1 is MNHNS and CDR2 is SASEGT. The CDR3 runs to 15 residues. After removal of 0 bases from V and 6 bases from J, the junction contained 5 bases not matched to a gene. This chain's CDR3 is CASSEALQGSQPQHF. The CDR3 bases are TGTGCCAGCAGTGAAGCGCTACAGGGGAGTCAGCCCCAGCATTTT.

This chain joins TRBV5-6 and TRBJ1-4, with D possibly TRBD1 on 6 matching bases. Trimming stripped 2 bases from V and 4 bases from J, with 9 bases between. Germline CDR1 reads SGHDT; CDR2 reads YYEEEE. The CDR3 has 14 residues. The CDR3 bases are TGTGCCAGCAGCTTAAGGACAGTTAATGAAAAACTGTTTTTT. This sequence encodes CASSLRTVNEKLFF.

This sequence joins TRBV2 and TRBJ1-1; perhaps TRBD1 as D (5 bases). The CDR3 is made up of 14 amino acids. The V and J ends lost 6 bases and 6 bases respectively, with 17 bases between them. The V gene's germline CDR1 is SNHLY and CDR2 FYNNEI. The CDR3 nucleotides read TGTGCCAGCAGGACCGCCCAGGGTAAGGCTGAAGCTTTCTTT. Translation gives CASRTAQGKAEAFF.

This sequence joins TRBV7-2 and TRBJ2-2, with 7 bases identical to TRBD2. V dropped 1 base and J dropped 8; count of bases not matched to a gene: 4. The CDR3 has 14 amino acids. Germline assignment: CDR1 SGHTA and CDR2 FQGNSA. The CDR3, as DNA: TGTGCCAGCAGCTTAGGGACTAGTTATGGGGAGCTGTTTTTT. This gives the protein CASSLGTSYGELFF.

This chain joins TRBV27 and TRBJ2-3; 9 bases agree with TRBD1. The CDR3 runs to 15 residues. The V gene's germline CDR1 is MNHEY and CDR2 SMNVEV (reference sequence). J gave up 4 bases and V 6 bases, and 8 bases lay outside the gene matches. CDR3 region: CASSPGTGLPDTQYF. DNA for the CDR3: TGTGCCAGCAGCCCCGGGACAGGGTTACCAGATACGCAGTATTTT.

The CDR3 nucleotides read TGTGCCAGCAGGGCCTTGCGGGGGCGGGATTCACCCCTCCACTTT. Protein: CASRALRGRDSPLHF. The chain links TRBV5-6 to TRBJ1-6; perhaps TRBD1 as D (6 bases). CDR1 SGHDT and CDR2 YYEEEE come from the germline V gene. This CDR3 is 15 amino acids long. Deletions cut 5 bases from V and 8 bases from J, with 17 bases between. The full variable domain, rest sourced from reference TRBV5-6 and TRBJ1-6, is DAGVTQSPTHLIKTRGQQVTLRCSPKSGHDTVSWYQQALGQGPQFIFQYYEEEERQRGNFPDRFSGHQFPNYSSELNVNALLLGDSALYLCASRALRGRDSPLHFGNGTRLTVT.

The rearrangement links TRBV4-1 to TRBJ2-1; a possible D gene is TRBD2 (6 bases). V dropped 0 bases and J dropped 6 bases, with 15 bases sitting between them. Germline CDR1 and CDR2: MGHRA and YSYEKL. The CDR3 runs 16 residues. The CDR3 nucleotides read TGCGCCAGCAGCCAAGATTACCTTTTGGGGGGCAATGAGCAGTTCTTC. This encodes CASSQDYLLGGNEQFF.

This clone was picked up one time. The chain couples TRBV4-3 to TRBJ1-1; maybe TRBD1 (6 bases). CDR1 LGHNA and CDR2 YSLEER come from the germline V gene. The V end lost 6 bases, the J end lost 5 bases, and 16 bases lay between the germline ends. The CDR3 contains 14 residues. CDR3 protein: CASRHEQGWTEAFF. CDR3 bases: TGCGCCAGCAGACATGAACAGGGCTGGACTGAAGCTTTCTTT.

This clone was picked up one time. The chain's CDR3 is CAWSPGARSGNTIYF. DNA of the CDR3: TGTGCCTGGAGCCCAGGGGCCCGCTCTGGAAACACCATATATTTT. The chain couples TRBV30 to TRBJ1-3; tentative D call: TRBD1 (6 bases). V gave up 3 bases and J gave up 0 bases, with 12 bases separating them. The CDR3 extends over 15 amino acids. Germline assignment: CDR1 GTSNPN and CDR2 SVGIG (reference sequence). Using reference TRBV30 and TRBJ1-3 for the parts outside the CDR3, the full variable domain is SQTIHQWPATLVQPVGSPLSLECTVEGTSNPNLYWYRQAAGRGLQLLFYSVGIGQISSEVPQNLSASRPQDRQFILSSKKLLLSDSGFYLCAWSPGARSGNTIYFGEGSWLTVV.

V and J are TRBV5-1 and TRBJ2-5; 7 nucleotides match TRBD1. The CDR3 loop spans 14 amino acids. Trimming took 3 bases from V and 5 from J; bases not matched to a gene: 7. CDR1 is SGHRS, CDR2 YFSETQ, per germline. Written as DNA, the CDR3 is TGCGCCAGCAGCTCGACAGGGAAGGCGGAGACCCAGTACTTC. It specifies CASSSTGKAETQYF.

This chain connects TRBV2 to TRBJ2-7; D gene ambiguous. This CDR3 region has 11 residues. V lost 4 bases and J lost 4, with 5 bases in between. Germline CDR1 reads SNHLY; CDR2 reads FYNNEI. The CDR3 DNA follows: TGTGCCAGCAGTGGACTGTACGAGCAGTACTTC. Its protein product is CASSGLYEQYF.

In the case of this clone: The identical CDR3 is also encoded by other nucleotide sequences in the sample. The V and J genes are TRBV6-5 and TRBJ2-1; D perhaps matches TRBD1 (6 bases). This CDR3 region has 15 residues. Trimming cost V 0 bases and J 4 bases, with 10 bases left between them. Germline-derived CDR1 and CDR2 are MNHEY and SVGAGI. This CDR3 reads CASSYSRDKYNEQFF. CDR3 DNA: TGTGCCAGCAGTTACTCGAGGGACAAATACAATGAGCAGTTCTTC.

The chain joins TRBV7-2 to TRBJ2-7, with a tentative D call TRBD1 (6 bases). CDR1 is SGHTA, CDR2 FQGNSA, per germline. The CDR3 is made up of 14 amino acids. V lost 3 bases to trimming and J lost 2 bases, with 11 bases between them. In DNA form, the CDR3 reads TGTGCCAGCAGCTTGAGCAGGGGACCCTACGAGCAGTACTTC. Protein product: CASSLSRGPYEQYF. The full variable domain, completed using reference TRBV7-2 and TRBJ2-7, is GAGVSQSPSNKVTEKGKDVELRCDPISGHTALYWYRQSLGQGLEFLIYFQGNSAPDKSGLPSDRFSAERTGGSVSTLTIQRTQQEDSAVYLCASSLSRGPYEQYFGPGTRLTVT.

This chain links TRBV5-1 with TRBJ2-3; D ambiguous. CDR3 length: 15 residues. V lost 0 bases to trimming and J lost 2 bases, with 10 bases between them. Germline CDR1 is SGHRS and CDR2 is YFSETQ. The CDR3 DNA reads TGCGCCAGCAGCTTGGCGGCCAGGAACACAGATACGCAGTATTTT. It is translated as CASSLAARNTDTQYF.

The chain joins TRBV4-3 to TRBJ1-2; D not resolved. Germline V lookup: CDR1 LGHNA, CDR2 YSLEER. Trimming took off 2 bases at V and 7 bases at J, with 17 bases between the two ends. CDR3 length equals 15 residues. The DNA of the CDR3 is TGCGCCAGCAGCCAACAATTACAGCAACCCCGTGGCTACACCTTC. Protein sequence: CASSQQLQQPRGYTF.

The chain carries TRBV9 and TRBJ1-1; 8 positions agree with TRBD1. The CDR3 is 16 amino acids. V was clipped by 3 bases and J by 3 bases; unmatched bases: 10. Germline V CDR1 and CDR2: SGDLS, YYNGEE. The CDR3 DNA reads as TGTGCCAGCAGCGGACAACAGGGGGTCGGGGACACTGAAGCTTTCTTT. Its translation is CASSGQQGVGDTEAFF.

V usage is TRBV5-1 and J usage is TRBJ1-2; D perhaps matches TRBD1 (5 bases). Germline V gene sequence: CDR1 SGHRS, CDR2 YFSETQ. V was pared by 0 bases and J by 6 bases, with 15 bases between. This CDR3 has 15 residues. CDR3 residues: CASSLAGRVFDGYTF. The CDR3 DNA sequence: TGCGCCAGCAGCTTGGCTGGCAGGGTCTTTGATGGCTACACCTTC.

This clone has a single count. For the CDR3, the DNA is TGTGCCAGTAGGCAACAGGGGAAGAAGGATGGCTACACCTTC. Protein sequence: CASRQQGKKDGYTF. The rearrangement links TRBV19 to TRBJ1-2, with 7 bases lining up with TRBD1. Germline V lookup: CDR1 LNHDA, CDR2 SQIVND (reference sequence). Trimming took 6 bases from V and 6 from J; bases not matched to a gene: 10. CDR3 length: 14 amino acids.

The chain has TRBV2 and TRBJ2-3; tentative D call: TRBD2 (6 bases). There are 15 residues in the CDR3. The V gene lost 7 bases and the J gene lost 0 bases, with 14 bases spanning the gap. Germline CDR1 SNHLY, CDR2 FYNNEI. In DNA form, the CDR3 reads TGTGCCAGCACGAGACTAGATCCAAGCACAGATACGCAGTATTTT. This translates into CASTRLDPSTDTQYF.

The chain recombines TRBV5-4 with TRBJ2-5; D uncertain. Per the germline V gene, CDR1 is SGHNT and CDR2 is YYREEE (reference sequence). The CDR3 consists of 13 residues. With 2 bases removed from V and 2 bases from J, the gap between germline ends came to 7 bases. CDR3 loop: CASSFPQQETQYF. Here the CDR3 DNA reads TGTGCCAGCAGCTTCCCCCAACAAGAGACCCAGTACTTC.